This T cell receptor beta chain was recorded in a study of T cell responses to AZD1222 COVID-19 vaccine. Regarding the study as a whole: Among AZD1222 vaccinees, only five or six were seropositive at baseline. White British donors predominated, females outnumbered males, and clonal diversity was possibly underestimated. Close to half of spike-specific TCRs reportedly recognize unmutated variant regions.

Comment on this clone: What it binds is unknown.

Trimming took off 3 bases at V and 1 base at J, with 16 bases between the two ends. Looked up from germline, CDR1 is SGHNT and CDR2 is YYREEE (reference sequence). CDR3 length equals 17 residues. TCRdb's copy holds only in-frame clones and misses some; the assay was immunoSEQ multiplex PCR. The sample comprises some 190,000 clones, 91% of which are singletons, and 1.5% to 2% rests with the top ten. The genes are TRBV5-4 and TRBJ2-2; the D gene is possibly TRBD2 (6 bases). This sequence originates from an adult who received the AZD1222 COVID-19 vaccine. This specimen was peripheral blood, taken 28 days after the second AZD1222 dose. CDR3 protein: CASSSELAGRNTGELFF. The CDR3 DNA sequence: TGTGCCAGCAGCTCCGAGCTGGCGGGGCGGAACACCGGGGAGCTGTTTTTT.